These 6 T cell receptor beta chains share one sample of origin, sequenced in a study of T cell repertoires in cytomegalovirus infection. From the reads, TCRdb called clonotypes with MiXCR, one entry per CDR3 protein. The sample consists of about 480,000 distinct CDR3 sequences, roughly a third of them appearing once. These receptors' targets are unknown. The source material was cultured PBMCs, sampled from culture after CMV antigen stimulation. These receptors were taken from a human donor in good health (CMV status not recorded). Some clones in this sample may be carry-over from other donors' samples.

This clonotype appeared many times. J is TRBJ1-5 and V is TRBV7-2; D not certain. V gave up 1 base and J gave up 0 bases, with 7 bases separating them. The CDR3 is 15 residues long. The germline CDR1 and CDR2 sequences are SGHTA and FQGNSA. CDR3 DNA sequence: TGTGCCAGCAGCTTAGGAGGTTATAGCAATCAGCCCCAGCATTTT. Translating gives CASSLGGYSNQPQHF.

The chain employs TRBV3-1 and TRBJ2-1; D gene ambiguous. Germline V gene data show CDR1 as LGHDT and CDR2 as YNNKEL (reference sequence). CDR3 length: 13 amino acids. V was shortened by 7 bases and J by 5 bases, with 12 bases between the two germline ends. In nucleotides, the CDR3 is TGTGCCAGCACCTCAAAGGGCCACAATGAGCAGTTCTTC. Translation: CASTSKGHNEQFF.

The J gene is TRBJ2-3, the V gene TRBV2, with 12 bases matching TRBD2. Looked up from germline, CDR1 is SNHLY and CDR2 is FYNNEI. The CDR3 length is 17 residues. J was trimmed by 7 bases and V by 0 bases; bases with no gene match: 8. The CDR3 region is CASSEAGAGLAGHTQYF. The CDR3 region has the DNA TGTGCCAGCAGTGAAGCGGGGGCGGGACTAGCGGGCCATACGCAGTATTTT.

The gene calls are TRBV7-2 and TRBJ2-1; 10 bases align to TRBD2. The CDR3 is 15 residues long. The trim removed 2 bases at V and 8 bases at J, leaving 6 bases unmatched. Germline lookup yields CDR1 SGHTA and CDR2 FQGNSA. For the CDR3, the DNA is TGTGCCAGCAGCTTATCCCTAGCGGGAGTGTATGAGCAGTTCTTC. Its translation is CASSLSLAGVYEQFF.

This clonotype was detected a few times. The gene calls are TRBV4-1 and TRBJ2-7; D unresolved. CDR3 size: 14 residues. The V end was cut by 0 bases, the J end by 6 bases, with 12 bases between. Germline lookup yields CDR1 MGHRA and CDR2 YSYEKL. The chain's CDR3 is CASSQDTGASEQYF. The CDR3 bases are TGCGCCAGCAGCCAAGATACTGGAGCTAGCGAGCAGTACTTC.

The chain carries TRBV6-2 or TRBV6-3 and TRBJ1-1; D perhaps matches TRBD1 (5 bases). Deletions cut 2 bases from V and 2 bases from J, with 9 bases between. The CDR3 sequence is 14 residues long. CDR1 is MNHEY, CDR2 SVGEGT, per germline. The CDR3 is CASSYTRVNTEAFF. CDR3 DNA: TGTGCCAGCAGTTACACCAGGGTAAACACTGAAGCTTTCTTT.